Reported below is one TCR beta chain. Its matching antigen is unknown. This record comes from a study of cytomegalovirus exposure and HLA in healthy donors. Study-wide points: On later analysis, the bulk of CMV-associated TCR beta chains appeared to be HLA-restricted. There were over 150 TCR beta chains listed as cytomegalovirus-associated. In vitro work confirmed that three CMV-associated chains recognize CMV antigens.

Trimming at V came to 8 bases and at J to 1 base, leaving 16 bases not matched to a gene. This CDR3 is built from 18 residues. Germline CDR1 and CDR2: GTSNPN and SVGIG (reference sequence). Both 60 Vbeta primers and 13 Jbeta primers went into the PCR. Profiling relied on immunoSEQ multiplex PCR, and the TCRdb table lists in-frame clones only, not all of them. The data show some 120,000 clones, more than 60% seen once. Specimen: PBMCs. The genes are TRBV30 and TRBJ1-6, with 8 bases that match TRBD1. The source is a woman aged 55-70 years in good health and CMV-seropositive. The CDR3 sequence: CATSSGTGISSYNSPLHF. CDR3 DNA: TGTGCCACTTCGAGTGGGACAGGAATTAGTTCCTATAATTCACCCCTCCACTTT.